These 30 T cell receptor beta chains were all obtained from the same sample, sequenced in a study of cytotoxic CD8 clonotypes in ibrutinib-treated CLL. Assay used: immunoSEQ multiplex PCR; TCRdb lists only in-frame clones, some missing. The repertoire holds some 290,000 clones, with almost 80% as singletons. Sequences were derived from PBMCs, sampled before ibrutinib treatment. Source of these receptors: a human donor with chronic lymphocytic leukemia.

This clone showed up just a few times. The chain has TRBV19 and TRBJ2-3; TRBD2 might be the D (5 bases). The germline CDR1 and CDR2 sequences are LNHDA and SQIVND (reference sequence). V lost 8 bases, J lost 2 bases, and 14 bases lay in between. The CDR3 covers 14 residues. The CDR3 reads CASDPGYYTDTQYF. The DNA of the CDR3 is TGTGCCAGTGACCCGGGATACTACACAGATACGCAGTATTTT.

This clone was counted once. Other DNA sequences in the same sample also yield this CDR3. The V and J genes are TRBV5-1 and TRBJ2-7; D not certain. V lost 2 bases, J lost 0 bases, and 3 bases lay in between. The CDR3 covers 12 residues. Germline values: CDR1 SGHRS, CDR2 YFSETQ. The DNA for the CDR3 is TGCGCCAGCAGCTTATCCTCCTACGAGCAGTACTTC. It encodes CASSLSSYEQYF. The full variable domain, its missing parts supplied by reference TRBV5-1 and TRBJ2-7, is KAGVTQTPRYLIKTRGQQVTLSCSPISGHRSVSWYQQTPGQGLQFLFEYFSETQRNKGNFPGRFSGRQFSNSRSEMNVSTLELGDSALYLCASSLSSYEQYFGPGTRLTVT.

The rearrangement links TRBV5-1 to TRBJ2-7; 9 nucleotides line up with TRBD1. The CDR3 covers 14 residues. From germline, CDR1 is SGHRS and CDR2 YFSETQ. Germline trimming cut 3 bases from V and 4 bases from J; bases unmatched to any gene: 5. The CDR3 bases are TGCGCCAGCAGCTGGGGCGACAGGGGGTACGAGCAGTACTTC. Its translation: CASSWGDRGYEQYF.

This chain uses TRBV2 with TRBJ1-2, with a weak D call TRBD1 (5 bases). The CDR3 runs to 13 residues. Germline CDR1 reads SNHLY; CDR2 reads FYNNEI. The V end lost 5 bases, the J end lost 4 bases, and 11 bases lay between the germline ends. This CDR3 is CASSLGTVYGYTF. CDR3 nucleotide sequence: TGTGCCAGCAGTTTAGGGACGGTCTATGGCTACACCTTC. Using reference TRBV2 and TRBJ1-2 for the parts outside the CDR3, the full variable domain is EPEVTQTPSHQVTQMGQEVILRCVPISNHLYFYWYRQILGQKVEFLVSFYNNEISEKSEIFDDQFSVERPDGSNFTLKIRSTKLEDSAMYFCASSLGTVYGYTFGSGTRLTVV.

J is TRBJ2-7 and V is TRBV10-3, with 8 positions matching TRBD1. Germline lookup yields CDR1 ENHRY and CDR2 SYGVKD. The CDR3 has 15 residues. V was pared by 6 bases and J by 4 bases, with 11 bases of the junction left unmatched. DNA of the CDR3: TGTGCCATCAGATTTGACAGGGGCGACTTTTACGAGCAGTACTTC. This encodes CAIRFDRGDFYEQYF.

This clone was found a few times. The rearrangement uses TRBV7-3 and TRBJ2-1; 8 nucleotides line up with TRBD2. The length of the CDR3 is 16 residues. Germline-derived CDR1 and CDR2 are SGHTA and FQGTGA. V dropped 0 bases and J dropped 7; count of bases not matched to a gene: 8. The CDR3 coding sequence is TGTGCCAGCAGCTTAACGTTTACGAGCGGGAGAAATGAGCAGTTCTTC. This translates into CASSLTFTSGRNEQFF.

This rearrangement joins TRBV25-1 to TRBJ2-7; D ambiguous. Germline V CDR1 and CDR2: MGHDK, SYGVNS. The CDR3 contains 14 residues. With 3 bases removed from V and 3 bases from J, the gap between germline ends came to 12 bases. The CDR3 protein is CASSDAGLIYEQYF. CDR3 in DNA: TGTGCCAGCAGTGACGCAGGCCTCATCTACGAGCAGTACTTC.

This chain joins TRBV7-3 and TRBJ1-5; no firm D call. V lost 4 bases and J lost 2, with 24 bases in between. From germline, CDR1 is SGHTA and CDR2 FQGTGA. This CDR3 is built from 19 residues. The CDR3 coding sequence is TGTGCCAGCAGCTCACGTACCCGGGGATTATCAGCCGGCAATCAGCCCCAGCATTTT. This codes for CASSSRTRGLSAGNQPQHF.

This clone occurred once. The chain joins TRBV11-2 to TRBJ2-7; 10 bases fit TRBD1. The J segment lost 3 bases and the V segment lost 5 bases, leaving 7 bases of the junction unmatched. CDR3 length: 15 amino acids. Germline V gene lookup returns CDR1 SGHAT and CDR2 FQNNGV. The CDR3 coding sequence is TGTGCCAGCAGCGTCGTGGGGGACAGGGGCTACGAGCAGTACTTC. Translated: CASSVVGDRGYEQYF.

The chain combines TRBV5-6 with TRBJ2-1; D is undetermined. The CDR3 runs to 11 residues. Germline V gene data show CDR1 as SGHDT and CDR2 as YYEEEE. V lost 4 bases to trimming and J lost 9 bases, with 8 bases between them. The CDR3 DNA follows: TGTGCCAGCAGCCAGACTCGTGAGCAGTTCTTC. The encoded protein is CASSQTREQFF.

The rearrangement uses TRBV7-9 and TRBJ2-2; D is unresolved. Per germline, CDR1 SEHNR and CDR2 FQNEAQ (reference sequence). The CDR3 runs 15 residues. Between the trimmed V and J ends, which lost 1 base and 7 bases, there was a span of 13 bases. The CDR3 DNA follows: TGTGCCAGCAGCTTAGAAAGCAGGTTCCACGGGGAGCTGTTTTTT. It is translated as CASSLESRFHGELFF.

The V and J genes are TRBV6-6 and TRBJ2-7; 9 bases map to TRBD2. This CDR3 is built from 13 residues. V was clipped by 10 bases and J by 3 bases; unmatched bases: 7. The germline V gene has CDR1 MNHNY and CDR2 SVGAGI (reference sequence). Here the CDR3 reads CAISAGGFYEQYF. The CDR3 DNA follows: TGTGCCATCTCGGCGGGAGGGTTCTACGAGCAGTACTTC.

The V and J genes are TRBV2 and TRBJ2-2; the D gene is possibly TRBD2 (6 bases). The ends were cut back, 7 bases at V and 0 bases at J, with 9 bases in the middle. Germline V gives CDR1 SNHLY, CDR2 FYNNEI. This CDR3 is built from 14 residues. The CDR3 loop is CASTWDSNTGELFF. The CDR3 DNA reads TGTGCCAGCACATGGGACTCGAACACCGGGGAGCTGTTTTTT. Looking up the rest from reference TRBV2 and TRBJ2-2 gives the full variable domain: EPEVTQTPSHQVTQMGQEVILRCVPISNHLYFYWYRQILGQKVEFLVSFYNNEISEKSEIFDDQFSVERPDGSNFTLKIRSTKLEDSAMYFCASTWDSNTGELFFGEGSRLTVL.

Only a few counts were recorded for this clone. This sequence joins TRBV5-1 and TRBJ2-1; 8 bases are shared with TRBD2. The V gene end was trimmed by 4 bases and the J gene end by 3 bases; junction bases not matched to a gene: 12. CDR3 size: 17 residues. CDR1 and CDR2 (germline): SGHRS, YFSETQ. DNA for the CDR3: TGCGCCAGCAGCCGCACCCCGACTAGCGATAGCTACAATGAGCAGTTCTTC. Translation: CASSRTPTSDSYNEQFF.

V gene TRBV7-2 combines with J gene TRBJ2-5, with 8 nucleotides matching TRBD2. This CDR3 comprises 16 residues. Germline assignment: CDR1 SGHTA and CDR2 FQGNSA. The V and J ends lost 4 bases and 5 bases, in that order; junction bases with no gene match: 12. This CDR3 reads CASSSETGTRGETQYF. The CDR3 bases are TGTGCCAGCAGCTCAGAAACCGGGACTAGAGGCGAGACCCAGTACTTC.

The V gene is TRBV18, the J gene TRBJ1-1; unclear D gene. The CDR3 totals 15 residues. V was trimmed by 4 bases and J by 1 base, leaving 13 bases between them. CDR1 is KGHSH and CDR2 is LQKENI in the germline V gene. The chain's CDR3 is CASSLSKPQNTEAFF. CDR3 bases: TGTGCCAGCTCACTCTCTAAGCCCCAGAACACTGAAGCTTTCTTT.

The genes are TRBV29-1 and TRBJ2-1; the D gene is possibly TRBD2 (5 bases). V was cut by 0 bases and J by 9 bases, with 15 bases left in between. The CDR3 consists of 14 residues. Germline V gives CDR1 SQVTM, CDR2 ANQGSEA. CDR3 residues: CSVEDRGSVGEQFF. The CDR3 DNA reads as TGCAGCGTTGAAGATCGGGGTAGCGTCGGTGAGCAGTTCTTC.

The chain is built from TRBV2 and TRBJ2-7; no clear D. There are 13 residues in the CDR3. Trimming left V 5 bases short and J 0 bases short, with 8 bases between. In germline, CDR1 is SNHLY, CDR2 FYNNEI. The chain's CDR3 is CASSTVFSYEQYF. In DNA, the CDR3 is TGTGCCAGCAGTACCGTATTCTCCTACGAGCAGTACTTC.

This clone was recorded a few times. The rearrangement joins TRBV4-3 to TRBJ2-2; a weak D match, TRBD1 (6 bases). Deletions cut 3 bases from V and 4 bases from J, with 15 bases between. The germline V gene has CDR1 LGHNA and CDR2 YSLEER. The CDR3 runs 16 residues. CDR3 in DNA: TGCGCCAGCAGCCAGCTCGGGGCAGGGGTCACCGGGGAGCTGTTTTTT. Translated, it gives CASSQLGAGVTGELFF.

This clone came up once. This CDR3 is CASSVGNHRYNEQFF. The CDR3 coding sequence is TGTGCCAGCAGCGTAGGGAACCATCGTTACAATGAGCAGTTCTTC. This sequence joins TRBV9 and TRBJ2-1; no definite D call. This CDR3 is 15 amino acids long. Germline CDR1 SGDLS, CDR2 YYNGEE. Between the trimmed V and J ends, which lost 0 bases and 4 bases, there was a span of 11 bases.

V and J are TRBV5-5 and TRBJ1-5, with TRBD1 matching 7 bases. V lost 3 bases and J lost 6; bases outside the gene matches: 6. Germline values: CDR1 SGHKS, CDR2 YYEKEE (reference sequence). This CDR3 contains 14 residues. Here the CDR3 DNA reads TGTGCCAGCAGCTACGGGACAGCCAGTCAGCCCCAGCATTTT. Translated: CASSYGTASQPQHF. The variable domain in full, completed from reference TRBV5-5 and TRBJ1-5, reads DAGVTQSPTHLIKTRGQQVTLRCSPISGHKSVSWYQQVLGQGPQFIFQYYEKEERGRGNFPDRFSARQFPNYSSELNVNALLLGDSALYLCASSYGTASQPQHFGDGTRLSIL.

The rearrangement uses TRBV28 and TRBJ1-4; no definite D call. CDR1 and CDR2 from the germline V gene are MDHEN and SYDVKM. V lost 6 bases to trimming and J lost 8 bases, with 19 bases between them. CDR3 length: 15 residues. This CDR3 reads CASSPDAFLSEKLFF. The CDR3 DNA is TGTGCCAGCAGCCCTGACGCCTTCCTTTCGGAAAAACTGTTTTTT.

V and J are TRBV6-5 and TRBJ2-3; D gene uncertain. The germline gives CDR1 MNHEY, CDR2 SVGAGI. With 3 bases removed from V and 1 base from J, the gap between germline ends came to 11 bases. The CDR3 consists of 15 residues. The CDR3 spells CASSYLSTRTDTQYF. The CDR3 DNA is TGTGCCAGCAGTTATCTTTCTACCCGCACAGATACGCAGTATTTT.

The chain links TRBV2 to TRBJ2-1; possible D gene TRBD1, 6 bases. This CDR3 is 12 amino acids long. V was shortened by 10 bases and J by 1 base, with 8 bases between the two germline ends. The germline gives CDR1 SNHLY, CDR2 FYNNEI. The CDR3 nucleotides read TGTGCCAACAGGGATTCCTACAATGAGCAGTTCTTC. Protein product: CANRDSYNEQFF.

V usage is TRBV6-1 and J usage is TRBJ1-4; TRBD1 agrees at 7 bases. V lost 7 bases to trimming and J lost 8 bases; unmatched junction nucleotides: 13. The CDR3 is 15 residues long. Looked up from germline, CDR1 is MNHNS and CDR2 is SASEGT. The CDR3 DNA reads TGTGCCAGCAACAACCGGGACAGTCTTACCGAAAAACTGTTTTTT. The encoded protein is CASNNRDSLTEKLFF.

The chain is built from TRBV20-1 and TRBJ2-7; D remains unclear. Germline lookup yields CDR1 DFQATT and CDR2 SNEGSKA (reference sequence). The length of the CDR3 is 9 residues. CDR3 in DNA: TGCAAGGCGGACTACGAGCAGTACTTC. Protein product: CKADYEQYF.

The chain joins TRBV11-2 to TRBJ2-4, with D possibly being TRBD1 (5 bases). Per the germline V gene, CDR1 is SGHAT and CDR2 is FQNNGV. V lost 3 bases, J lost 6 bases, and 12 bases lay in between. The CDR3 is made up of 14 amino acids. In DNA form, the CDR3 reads TGTGCCAGCAGCTTGCGTTCCAGGGCAAACATTCAGTACTTC. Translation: CASSLRSRANIQYF. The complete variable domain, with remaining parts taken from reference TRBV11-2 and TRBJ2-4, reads EAGVAQSPRYKIIEKRQSVAFWCNPISGHATLYWYQQILGQGPKLLIQFQNNGVVDDSQLPKDRFSAERLKGVDSTLKIQPAKLEDSAVYLCASSLRSRANIQYFGAGTRLSVL.

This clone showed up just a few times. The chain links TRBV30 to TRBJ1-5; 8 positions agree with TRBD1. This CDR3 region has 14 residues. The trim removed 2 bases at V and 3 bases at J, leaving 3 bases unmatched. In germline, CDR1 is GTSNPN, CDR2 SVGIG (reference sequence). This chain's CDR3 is CAWSTGGFNQPQHF. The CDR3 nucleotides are TGTGCCTGGAGTACAGGGGGATTCAATCAGCCCCAGCATTTT.

CDR3 protein: CASSQEGTRGVYEQYF. CDR3 DNA: TGCGCCAGCAGCCAAGAGGGGACTAGAGGGGTTTACGAGCAGTACTTC. The chain uses TRBV4-1 and TRBJ2-7; 8 bases are a match to TRBD2. The length of the CDR3 is 16 residues. V lost 0 bases, J lost 4 bases, and 8 bases stayed unmatched. In germline, CDR1 is MGHRA, CDR2 YSYEKL.

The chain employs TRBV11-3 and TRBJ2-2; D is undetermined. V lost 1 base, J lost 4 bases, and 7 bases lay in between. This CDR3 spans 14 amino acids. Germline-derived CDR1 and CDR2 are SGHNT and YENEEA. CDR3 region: CASSLGWRTGELFF. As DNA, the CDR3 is TGTGCCAGCAGCTTAGGGTGGCGCACCGGGGAGCTGTTTTTT.